This is a list of T cell receptor beta chains from one sample in a study of T cells in localized non-small cell lung cancer. Produced via immunoSEQ multiplex PCR; TCRdb's table is partial and in-frame only. This table holds roughly 58,000 clones, roughly 80% found once. Sequencing used PBMCs, obtained before any cancer treatment. These receptors all come from a man aged 40-75 years with stage II lung adenocarcinoma. Each CDR3 is given with its conserved first and last residue. Each record gives: V gene, J gene, clone size, D gene, CDR3 DNA, CDR3 protein. The D gene is left open where the match is weak. Clone size, where shown, is once, few, many, or a class for clones that have expanded.

>TRBV5-4|TRBJ2-1|.|.
TGTGCCAGCAGCTCCGAGGGGGAGTCCTACAATGAGCAGTTCTTC
CASSSEGESYNEQFF
>TRBV18|TRBJ1-1|.|.
TGTGCCAGCTCACCTCAGGGGCAGAACACTGAAGCTTTCTTT
CASSPQGQNTEAFF
>TRBV6-5|TRBJ2-1|.|.
TGTGCCAGCAACGCCGACCATCTTGTCTACAATGAGCAGTTCTTC
CASNADHLVYNEQFF
>TRBV18|TRBJ1-3|.|.
TGTGCCAGCTCACCGAATGGACAGTTTTCTGGAAACACCATATATTTT
CASSPNGQFSGNTIYF
>TRBV29-1|TRBJ2-1|once|TRBD2
TGCAGCGTCGCCGGACTAGCGGGAGGTGGAAATGAGCAGTTCTTC
CSVAGLAGGGNEQFF
>TRBV7-8|TRBJ2-7|.|.
TGTGCCAGCAGCTTACCGGAGGGTGGAGATTACGAGCAGTACTTC
CASSLPEGGDYEQYF
>TRBV29-1|TRBJ1-1|.|.
TGCAGCGTTGCCCCACAGGCCCCGAACACTGAAGCTTTCTTT
CSVAPQAPNTEAFF
>TRBV18|TRBJ1-1|few|.
TGTGCTACGTCCGGGAATAGTGGCACTGAAGCTTTCTTT
CATSGNSGTEAFF
>TRBV5-1|TRBJ1-1|.|.
TGCGCCAGCAGCTTACGAGGGGTAGGGACTGAAGCTTTCTTT
CASSLRGVGTEAFF
>TRBV5-1|TRBJ2-3|.|TRBD1
TGCGCCAGCAGCCCTTGGGACAGCGACACAGATACGCAGTATTTT
CASSPWDSDTDTQYF
>TRBV19|TRBJ1-1|.|.
TGTGCCAGTAGTATAGCCCGGACAGTGAACACTGAAGCTTTCTTT
CASSIARTVNTEAFF
>TRBV5-6|TRBJ1-2|.|.
TGTGCCAGCAGCTTGGGGCAGGGACGCGACTATGGCTACACCTTC
CASSLGQGRDYGYTF
>TRBV7-9|TRBJ2-1|once|.
TGTGCCAGCAGCTTGGGCGGAACTTACTACAATGAGCAGTTCTTC
CASSLGGTYYNEQFF
>TRBV5-1|TRBJ1-3|few|.
TGCGCCAGCAGCTTGGACAGCTCTGGAAACACCATATATTTT
CASSLDSSGNTIYF
>TRBV5-4|TRBJ2-3|.|TRBD2
TGTGCCAGCAGTCCCATAGCGGGAGAAGGAGATACGCAGTATTTT
CASSPIAGEGDTQYF
>TRBV5-8|TRBJ2-7|.|.
TGTGCCGGGGATGGGGGGAACTACTCCTACGAGCAGTACTTC
CAGDGGNYSYEQYF
>TRBV2|TRBJ1-2|.|.
TGTGCCAGCAGTGATTGGTCCTATGGCTACACCTTC
CASSDWSYGYTF
>TRBV7-8|TRBJ2-7|.|TRBD2
TGTGCCAGCAGCTCAACGACTAGCGACCTTACCTACGAGCAGTACTTC
CASSSTTSDLTYEQYF
>TRBV15|TRBJ2-1|.|TRBD1
TGTGCCACCAGCAGTGTCGACAGGGGGCGCAATGAGCAGTTCTTC
CATSSVDRGRNEQFF
>TRBV11-3|TRBJ1-1|few|.
TGTGCCAGCAGCTTAGTATCTGAAGCTTTCTTT
CASSLVSEAFF
>TRBV6-5|TRBJ2-1|.|.
TGTGCCAGCAGTTACAGCCCGTACAATGAGCAGTTCTTC
CASSYSPYNEQFF
>TRBV4-3|TRBJ2-1|.|TRBD2
TGCGCCAGCAGCCTCGGACTAGCGGACTACAATGAGCAGTTCTTC
CASSLGLADYNEQFF
>TRBV18|TRBJ1-5|.|.
TGTGCCAGCTCCCCGATTTCCTTAGGAAGCAATCAGCCCCAGCATTTT
CASSPISLGSNQPQHF
>TRBV5-1|TRBJ2-3|.|.
TGCGCCAGCAGCTACTCACAGGGAGGGACAGATACGCAGTATTTT
CASSYSQGGTDTQYF
>TRBV7-2|TRBJ1-2|.|.
TGTGCCAGCAGTCCAGGAGTCTATGGCTACACCTTC
CASSPGVYGYTF
>TRBV7-2|TRBJ1-2|.|.
TGTGCCAGCAGCTCCACCTTTAGTAACTATGGCTACACCTTC
CASSSTFSNYGYTF
>TRBV2|TRBJ2-5|.|.
TGTGCCAGCAGTGAGACCCGGGACTGGATTTCGTACCAAGAGACCCAGTACTTC
CASSETRDWISYQETQYF
>TRBV19|TRBJ1-1|.|.
TGTGCCAGTAGTTCGAGGGGCCGACCAAGCACTGAAGCTTTCTTT
CASSSRGRPSTEAFF
>TRBV7-2|TRBJ2-7|.|.
TGTGCCAGCAGTCGTCAGGCCCCCGACGAGCAGTACTTC
CASSRQAPDEQYF
>TRBV7-2|TRBJ2-5|.|.
TGTGCCAGCAGCTTGACCCGTCAAGAGACCCAGTACTTC
CASSLTRQETQYF
>TRBV29-1|TRBJ1-3|.|.
TGCAGCGTTGAGTCCAATGGAAACACCATATATTTT
CSVESNGNTIYF
>TRBV5-6|TRBJ2-2|.|.
TGTGCCAGCAGCACTATGAACACCGGGGAGCTGTTTTTT
CASSTMNTGELFF
>TRBV11-2|TRBJ1-1|.|TRBD1
TGTGCCAGCAGCCCTCAGGGGGTTATGAACACTGAAGCTTTCTTT
CASSPQGVMNTEAFF
>TRBV2|TRBJ1-5|few|TRBD1
TGTGCCAGCAGTTTCAGGGGGAACAGCAATCAGCCCCAGCATTTT
CASSFRGNSNQPQHF
>TRBV6-5|TRBJ1-1|.|.
TGTGCCAGCAGTTACTCGTTTAGAGGGAGAGACACTGAAGCTTTCTTT
CASSYSFRGRDTEAFF
>TRBV19|TRBJ2-7|.|.
TGTGCCAGTAGTATAGGTGACAGGACTTCTTACGAGCAGTACTTC
CASSIGDRTSYEQYF
>TRBV10-2|TRBJ2-7|.|.
TGCGCCATCAGGAGGACCTTCGACTACGAGCAGTACTTC
CAIRRTFDYEQYF
>TRBV5-4|TRBJ1-5|.|TRBD1
TGTGCCAGCAGCTCCTTGGGGGACAGGGGCCAGCCCCAGCATTTT
CASSSLGDRGQPQHF
>TRBV28|TRBJ2-2|once|.
TGTGCCAGCAGACTGGAGGTCACCGGGGAGCTGTTTTTT
CASRLEVTGELFF
>TRBV6-6|TRBJ1-1|.|.
TGTGCCAGCACTCACCAAAACACTGAAGCTTTCTTT
CASTHQNTEAFF
>TRBV4-1|TRBJ2-5|.|TRBD1
TGCGCCAGCAGCCAAGATTTGGGACAGTTGGCCCAGTACTTC
CASSQDLGQLAQYF
>TRBV11-2|TRBJ1-3|.|.
TGTGCCAGCAGCTTAACGGGGGCCGGAAACACCATATATTTT
CASSLTGAGNTIYF
>TRBV5-1|TRBJ2-7|.|TRBD2
TGCGCCAGCAGCCCGGGGACTATCTACGAGCAGTACTTC
CASSPGTIYEQYF
>TRBV5-1|TRBJ2-1|.|TRBD1
TGCGCCAGCAGCTGGCAAGGGGGCGGCGAGCAGTTCTTC
CASSWQGGGEQFF
>TRBV30|TRBJ2-7|.|TRBD2
TGTGCCTGGGAAGGACTAGCGGGAGGGGGCAACGAGCAGTACTTC
CAWEGLAGGGNEQYF
>TRBV21-1|TRBJ1-2|.|.
TGTGCCAGCAGTATTGGGACAAACTATGGCTACACCTTC
CASSIGTNYGYTF
>TRBV5-1|TRBJ2-1|.|TRBD2
TGCGCCAGCAGCTTGACCCCCGGGGTTAGCGGGAGTAACAATGAGCAGTTCTTC
CASSLTPGVSGSNNEQFF
>TRBV27|TRBJ1-3|.|.
TGTGCCAGCACCCTAGGAGGAAACACCATATATTTT
CASTLGGNTIYF
>TRBV13|TRBJ1-5|once|.
TGTGCCAGCAGCCCGACCCCCCGAGGGCCCCAGCATTTT
CASSPTPRGPQHF
>TRBV18|TRBJ1-5|.|.
TGTGCCAGCTCACCGGGGGGCAGCAATCAGCCCCAGCATTTT
CASSPGGSNQPQHF
>TRBV30|TRBJ1-3|once|.
TGTGCCTGGGCTGGGCAGATACGAAACACCATATATTTT
CAWAGQIRNTIYF
>TRBV19|TRBJ2-1|.|TRBD2
TGTGCCAGTAGTATTGCCGGGACTAGCGGCCTTTCCTACAATGAGCAGTTCTTC
CASSIAGTSGLSYNEQFF
>TRBV5-6|TRBJ1-2|once|.
TGTGCCAGCAGCTCGGGCCCACCAGGGCGGATCTATGGCTACACCTTC
CASSSGPPGRIYGYTF
>TRBV5-6|TRBJ1-3|.|.
TGTGCCAGCAGCTTGGCAGATCTCAACACCATATATTTT
CASSLADLNTIYF
>TRBV5-1|TRBJ1-3|.|.
TGCGCCAGCAGCGAAATGAGTAAGGACACCATATATTTT
CASSEMSKDTIYF
>TRBV4-1|TRBJ2-1|once|.
TGCGCCAGCAGCCAAAATAGCGTCAGCTCCTACAATGAGCAGTTCTTC
CASSQNSVSSYNEQFF
>TRBV6-1|TRBJ1-1|.|.
TGTGCCAGCAGCGTCAGACCTGAAGCTTTCTTT
CASSVRPEAFF
>TRBV18|TRBJ2-7|.|.
TGTGCCAGCTCACCCGTTGGTGGGAGAATGGGGTCTTCCTACGAGCAGTACTTC
CASSPVGGRMGSSYEQYF